The entry that follows covers one T cell receptor (beta chain) sequence. What it recognizes is unknown. The data stem from a study of identical twins. Overall study results and limits: Cross-sectional statistics underpinned the conclusions; the same donors were not followed. The degree of excess twin sharing was weaker in beta out-of-frame sequences. Fewer insertions marked abundant cord blood beta clonotypes; young adult naive trended weakly, memory not at all.

The CDR3 extends over 14 amino acids. The germline V gene has CDR1 MNHNS and CDR2 SASEGT. V lost 6 bases and J lost 6, with 12 bases in between. Each cDNA held unique molecular identifiers, and template switching gave it a universal primer site. MiXCR, run by TCRdb on the 5' RACE reads, gives a single entry per CDR3 protein. The sample yields 410,000 or so distinct CDR3 sequences, about 18% seen once. The chain joins TRBV6-1 to TRBJ1-6, with D perhaps TRBD1 (6 bases). The sequence was obtained from a man aged 50 to 59 in good health. The sample was naive T cells sorted from blood. The CDR3, as DNA: TGTGCCAGCAGATCCCAGGGGACTAATTCACCCCTCCACTTT. Protein sequence: CASRSQGTNSPLHF.